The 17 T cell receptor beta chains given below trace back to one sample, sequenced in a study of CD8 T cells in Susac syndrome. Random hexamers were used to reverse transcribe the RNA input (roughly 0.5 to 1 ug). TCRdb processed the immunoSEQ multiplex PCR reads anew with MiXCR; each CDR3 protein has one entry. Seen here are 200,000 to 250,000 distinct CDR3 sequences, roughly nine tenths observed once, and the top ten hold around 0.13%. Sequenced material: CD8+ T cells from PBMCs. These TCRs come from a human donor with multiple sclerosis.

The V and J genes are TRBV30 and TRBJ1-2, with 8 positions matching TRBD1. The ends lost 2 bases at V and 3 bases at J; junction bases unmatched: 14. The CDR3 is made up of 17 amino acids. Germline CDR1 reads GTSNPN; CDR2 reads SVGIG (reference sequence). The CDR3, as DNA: TGTGCCTGGAGTAAGGGCAGACAGGGGCTTCTGGACTATGGCTACACCTTC. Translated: CAWSKGRQGLLDYGYTF.

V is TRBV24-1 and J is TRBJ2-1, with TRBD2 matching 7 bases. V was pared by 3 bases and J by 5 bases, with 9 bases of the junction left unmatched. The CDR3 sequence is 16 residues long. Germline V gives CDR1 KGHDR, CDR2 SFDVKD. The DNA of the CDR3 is TGTGCCACCAGTGATAGCAGCGGGATCGGCAACAATGAGCAGTTCTTC. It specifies CATSDSSGIGNNEQFF.

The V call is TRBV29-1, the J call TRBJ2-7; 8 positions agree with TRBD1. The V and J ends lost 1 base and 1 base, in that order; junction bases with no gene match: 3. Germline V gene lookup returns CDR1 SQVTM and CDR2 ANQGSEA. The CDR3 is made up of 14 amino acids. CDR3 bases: TGCAGCGTTGAAGGGGGGACAGGTTCCTACGAGCAGTACTTC. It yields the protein CSVEGGTGSYEQYF.

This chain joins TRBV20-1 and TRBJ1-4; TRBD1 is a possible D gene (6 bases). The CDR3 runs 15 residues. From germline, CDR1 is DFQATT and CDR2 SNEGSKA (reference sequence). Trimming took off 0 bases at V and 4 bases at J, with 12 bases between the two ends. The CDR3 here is CSAREPAGVNEKLFF. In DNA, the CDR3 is TGCAGTGCTAGAGAGCCCGCAGGGGTTAATGAAAAACTGTTTTTT.

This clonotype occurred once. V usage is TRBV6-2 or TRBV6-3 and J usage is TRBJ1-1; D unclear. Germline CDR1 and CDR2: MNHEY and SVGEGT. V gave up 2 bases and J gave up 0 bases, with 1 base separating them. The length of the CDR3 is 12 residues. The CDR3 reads CASSYVNTEAFF. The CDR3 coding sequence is TGTGCCAGCAGTTACGTGAACACTGAAGCTTTCTTT.

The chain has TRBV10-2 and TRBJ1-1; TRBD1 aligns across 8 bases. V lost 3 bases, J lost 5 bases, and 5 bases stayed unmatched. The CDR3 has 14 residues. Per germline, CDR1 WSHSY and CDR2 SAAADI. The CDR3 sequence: CASSDQGAVTEAFF. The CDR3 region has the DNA TGCGCCAGCAGTGATCAGGGGGCGGTGACTGAAGCTTTCTTT.

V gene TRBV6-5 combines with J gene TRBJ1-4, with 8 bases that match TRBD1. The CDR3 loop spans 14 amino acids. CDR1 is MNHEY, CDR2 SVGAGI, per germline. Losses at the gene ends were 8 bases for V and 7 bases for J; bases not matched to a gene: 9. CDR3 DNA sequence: TGTGCCAGCTTTCGAGGCCAGGGGGCTGAAAAACTGTTTTTT. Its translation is CASFRGQGAEKLFF.

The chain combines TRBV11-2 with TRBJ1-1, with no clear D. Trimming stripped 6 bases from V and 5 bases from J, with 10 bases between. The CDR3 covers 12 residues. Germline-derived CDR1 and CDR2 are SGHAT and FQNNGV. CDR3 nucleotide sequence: TGTGCCAGCAGTCCCAGTGGGACTGAAGCTTTCTTT. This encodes CASSPSGTEAFF.

The CDR3 coding sequence is TGTGCCAGCAGCCGTGGACTAGCGGGAGACCCTAGAGAGACCCAGTACTTC. This sequence encodes CASSRGLAGDPRETQYF. The chain links TRBV7-8 to TRBJ2-5, with 13 positions matching TRBD2. The germline CDR1 and CDR2 sequences are SGHVS and FQNEAQ. V lost 5 bases, J lost 4 bases, and 10 bases stayed unmatched. The length of the CDR3 is 17 residues. Full variable domain (outside the CDR3, taken from reference TRBV7-8 and TRBJ2-5): GAGVSQSPRYKVAKRGQDVALRCDPISGHVSLFWYQQALGQGPEFLTYFQNEAQLDKSGLPSDRFFAERPEGSVSTLKIQRTQQEDSAVYLCASSRGLAGDPRETQYFGPGTRLLVL.

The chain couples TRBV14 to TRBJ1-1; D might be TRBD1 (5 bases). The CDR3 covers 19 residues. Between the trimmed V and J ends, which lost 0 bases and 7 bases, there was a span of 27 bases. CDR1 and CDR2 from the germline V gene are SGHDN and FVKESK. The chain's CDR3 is CASSQDFRGGLDRTSEAFF. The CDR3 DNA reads TGTGCCAGCAGCCAAGATTTTAGGGGTGGACTCGACCGAACGAGTGAAGCTTTCTTT.

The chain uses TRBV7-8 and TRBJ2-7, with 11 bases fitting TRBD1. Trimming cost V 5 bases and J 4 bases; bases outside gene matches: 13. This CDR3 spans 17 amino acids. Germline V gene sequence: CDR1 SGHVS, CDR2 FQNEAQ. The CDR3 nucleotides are TGTGCCAGCAGCCGAGGGACAGGGGGATGGTCGGTTTACGAGCAGTACTTC. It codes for CASSRGTGGWSVYEQYF.

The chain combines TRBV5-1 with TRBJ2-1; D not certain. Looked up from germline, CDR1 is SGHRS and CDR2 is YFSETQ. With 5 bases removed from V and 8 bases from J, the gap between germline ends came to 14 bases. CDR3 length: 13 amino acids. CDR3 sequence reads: CASRGQISDEQFF. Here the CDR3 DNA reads TGCGCCAGCAGGGGCCAGATCAGCGATGAGCAGTTCTTC.

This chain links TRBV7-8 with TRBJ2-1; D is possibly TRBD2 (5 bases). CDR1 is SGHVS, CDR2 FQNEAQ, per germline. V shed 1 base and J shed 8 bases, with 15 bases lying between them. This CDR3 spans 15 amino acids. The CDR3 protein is CASSLGTLSGDEQFF. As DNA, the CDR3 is TGTGCCAGCAGCTTAGGGACCTTGAGCGGCGATGAGCAGTTCTTC.

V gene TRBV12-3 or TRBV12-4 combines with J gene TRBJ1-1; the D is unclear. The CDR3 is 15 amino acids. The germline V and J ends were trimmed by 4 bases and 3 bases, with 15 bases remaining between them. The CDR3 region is CASSSNPRADTEAFF. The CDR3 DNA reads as TGTGCCAGCAGTTCTAACCCTAGGGCAGACACTGAAGCTTTCTTT.

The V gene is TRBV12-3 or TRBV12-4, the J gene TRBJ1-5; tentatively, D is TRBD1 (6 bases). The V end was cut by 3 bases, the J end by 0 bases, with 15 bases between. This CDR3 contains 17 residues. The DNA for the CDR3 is TGTGCCAGCAGTTTCGGACTAACAGGGAATAGCAATCAGCCCCAGCATTTT. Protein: CASSFGLTGNSNQPQHF.

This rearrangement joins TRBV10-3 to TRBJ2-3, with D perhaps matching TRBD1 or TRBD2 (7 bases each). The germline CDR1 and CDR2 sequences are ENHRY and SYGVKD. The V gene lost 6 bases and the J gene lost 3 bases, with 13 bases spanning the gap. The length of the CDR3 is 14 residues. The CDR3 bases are TGTGCCATCAGGGGGAGGGGGCTGACAGATACGCAGTATTTT. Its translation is CAIRGRGLTDTQYF.

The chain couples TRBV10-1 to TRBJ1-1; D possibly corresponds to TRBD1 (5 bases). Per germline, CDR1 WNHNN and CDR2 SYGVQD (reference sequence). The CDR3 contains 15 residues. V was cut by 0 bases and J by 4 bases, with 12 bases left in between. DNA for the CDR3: TGCGCCAGCAGTGAGTCGGAGGGGCTGGGCACTGAAGCTTTCTTT. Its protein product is CASSESEGLGTEAFF.